These 9 T cell receptor beta chains were sequenced from one sample in a study of PD-1 blockade in mismatch repair-deficient tumors. Sequencing used immunoSEQ multiplex PCR; TCRdb keeps in-frame clones, though not all of them. The sample has 50,000 to 75,000 clones, about 91% seen once. The sequencing used peripheral blood, collected 52 weeks after starting pembrolizumab. These receptor sequences come from an adult with mismatch repair-deficient cancer.

V usage is TRBV4-1 and J usage is TRBJ2-7, with D possibly being TRBD1 or TRBD2 (5 bases each). With 1 base removed from V and 1 base from J, the gap between germline ends came to 8 bases. CDR1 and CDR2 from the germline V gene are MGHRA and YSYEKL. This CDR3 is 14 amino acids long. Written as DNA, the CDR3 is TGCGCCAGCAGCCAAGGGGGGAATTCCTACGAGCAGTACTTC. Its protein product is CASSQGGNSYEQYF.

As DNA, the CDR3 is TGTGCCAGCAGCTTATCGGGGGGAGAAAGCACAGATACGCAGTATTTT. Its translation is CASSLSGGESTDTQYF. The genes are TRBV11-3 and TRBJ2-3; 7 nucleotides agree with TRBD2. Germline-derived CDR1 and CDR2 are SGHNT and YENEEA. The CDR3 loop spans 16 amino acids. The J segment lost 0 bases and the V segment lost 2 bases, leaving 5 bases of the junction unmatched.

This chain links TRBV5-4 with TRBJ2-7; unclear D gene. The CDR3 consists of 13 residues. Per the germline V gene, CDR1 is SGHNT and CDR2 is YYREEE (reference sequence). Trimming removed 2 bases from V and 1 base from J, with 7 bases in between. CDR3 DNA sequence: TGTGCCAGCAGCTTAGACTTGTCCTACGAGCAGTACTTC. Protein product: CASSLDLSYEQYF.

CDR3 region: CASSQESRGSNTGELFF. CDR3 sequence (DNA): TGTGCCAGCAGCCAAGAATCCCGGGGCTCGAACACCGGGGAGCTGTTTTTT. The V call is TRBV4-2, the J call TRBJ2-2; D may be TRBD1 or TRBD2 (5 bases each). Germline lookup yields CDR1 LGHNA and CDR2 YNFKEQ. V was trimmed by 0 bases and J by 0 bases, leaving 11 bases between them. There are 17 residues in the CDR3.

This sequence joins TRBV4-2 and TRBJ2-1; possible D gene TRBD2, 6 bases. The V and J ends lost 1 base and 4 bases respectively, with 20 bases between them. The CDR3 covers 18 residues. Germline loops: CDR1 LGHNA, CDR2 YNFKEQ. In DNA form, the CDR3 reads TGTGCCAGCAGCCAAGTATTACTATTGGGGAGGTGGTACAATGAGCAGTTCTTC. Translated, it gives CASSQVLLLGRWYNEQFF.

This clone showed up just once. J is TRBJ2-5 and V is TRBV29-1; 7 bases are a match to TRBD1. CDR3 length equals 13 residues. The trim removed 7 bases at V and 4 bases at J, leaving 9 bases unmatched. Germline CDR1 SQVTM, CDR2 ANQGSEA. For the CDR3, the DNA is TGCAGCGGCCTGACAGGGAATGGAGAGACCCAGTACTTC. Translated: CSGLTGNGETQYF. The full variable domain, in which reference TRBV29-1 and TRBJ2-5 provide the parts outside the CDR3, is SAVISQKPSRDICQRGTSLTIQCQVDSQVTMMFWYRQQPGQSLTLIATANQGSEATYESGFVIDKFPISRPNLTFSTLTVSNMSPEDSSIYLCSGLTGNGETQYFGPGTRLLVL.

V and J are TRBV6-1 and TRBJ2-3; a possible D gene is TRBD2 (6 bases). The CDR3 extends over 13 amino acids. V gave up 3 bases and J gave up 2 bases, with 6 bases separating them. Germline V lookup: CDR1 MNHNS, CDR2 SASEGT. This CDR3 is CASSEDYTDTQYF. CDR3 bases: TGTGCCAGCAGTGAGGACTACACAGATACGCAGTATTTT.

The chain links TRBV6-5 to TRBJ1-4; D might be TRBD1 (6 bases). Germline V gene data show CDR1 as MNHEY and CDR2 as SVGAGI. CDR3 length equals 14 residues. Trimming removed 8 bases at V and 0 bases at J, with 10 bases between. CDR3: CASGGGATNEKLFF. CDR3 nucleotide sequence: TGTGCCAGCGGCGGGGGCGCAACTAATGAAAAACTGTTTTTT.

V usage is TRBV11-3 and J usage is TRBJ2-2, with TRBD2 matching over 9 bases. The CDR3 length is 17 residues. In germline, CDR1 is SGHNT, CDR2 YENEEA. Trimming cost V 5 bases and J 5 bases; bases outside gene matches: 12. CDR3 nucleotide sequence: TGTGCCAGCAGCCTCTCTCCTCCTAGCGGGATTACCGGGGAGCTGTTTTTT. Translated, it gives CASSLSPPSGITGELFF. The whole variable domain, filled in from reference TRBV11-3 and TRBJ2-2, reads EAGVVQSPRYKIIEKKQPVAFWCNPISGHNTLYWYLQNLGQGPELLIRYENEEAVDDSQLPKDRFSAERLKGVDSTLKIQPAELGDSAVYLCASSLSPPSGITGELFFGEGSRLTVL.